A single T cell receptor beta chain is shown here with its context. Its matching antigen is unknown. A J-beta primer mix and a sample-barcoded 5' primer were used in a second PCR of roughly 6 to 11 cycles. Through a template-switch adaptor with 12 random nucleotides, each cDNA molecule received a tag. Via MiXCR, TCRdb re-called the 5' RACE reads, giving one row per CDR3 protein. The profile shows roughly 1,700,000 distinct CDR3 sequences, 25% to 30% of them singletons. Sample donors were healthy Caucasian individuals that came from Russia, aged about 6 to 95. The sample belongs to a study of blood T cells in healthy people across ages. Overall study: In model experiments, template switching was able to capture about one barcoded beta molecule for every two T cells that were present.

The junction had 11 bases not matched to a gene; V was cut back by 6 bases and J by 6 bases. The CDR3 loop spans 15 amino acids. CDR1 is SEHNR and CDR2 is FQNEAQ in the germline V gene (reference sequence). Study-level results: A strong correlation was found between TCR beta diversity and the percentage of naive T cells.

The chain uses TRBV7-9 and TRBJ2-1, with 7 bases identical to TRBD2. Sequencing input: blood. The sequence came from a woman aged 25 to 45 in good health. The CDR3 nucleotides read TGTGCCAGCAGTGTCGGGCTAGCGGCCCTCAATGAGCAGTTCTTC. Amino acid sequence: CASSVGLAALNEQFF.